Listed here is a single T cell receptor beta chain. Its antigen is not known. This specimen comes from a study of a mutant IDH1 vaccine in newly diagnosed glioma. This CDR3 comprises 13 residues. CDR1 and CDR2 (germline): SQVTM, ANQGSEA. The V and J ends lost 6 bases and 5 bases respectively, with 14 bases between them. The study's findings and limits: There seemed to be no relation between pseudoprogression and changes in top peripheral T cell clonotypes. Immune responses arising from the vaccine appeared in about 93% of patients.

As for time point: week 35, safety follow-up. Doses consisted of 300 ug of mutant IDH1 20-mer peptide each, paired with topical imiquimod. The repertoire was sequenced with immunoSEQ multiplex PCR; TCRdb's copy has only in-frame clones and lacks some. The sample records about 68,000 clones, approximately 88% being singletons. The sample was PBMCs, taken from a glioma patient whose treatment included an IDH1 peptide vaccine. This chain uses TRBV29-1 with TRBJ2-1; the D gene could be TRBD1 or TRBD2 (7 bases each). The source is a man aged 18 to 35 with glioma. CDR3 sequence reads: CSVSGGRDNEQFF. The CDR3 DNA is TGCAGCGTCTCAGGGGGGAGGGACAATGAGCAGTTCTTC.